The 14 T cell receptor beta chains reported below all come from one sample, sequenced in a study of blood T cell repertoires in COVID-19. The method was immunoSEQ multiplex PCR; TCRdb's version includes in-frame clones alone and lacks a portion of them. Here the sample spans roughly 42,000 clones, nearly 90% being singletons. What was sequenced was peripheral blood. These TCRs come from a man aged 45-65 years with active COVID-19.

J is TRBJ2-1 and V is TRBV2, with 14 bases that match TRBD2. CDR1 is SNHLY, CDR2 FYNNEI, per germline. The CDR3 sequence is 17 residues long. Unmatched junction bases numbered 15, after V lost 8 bases and J lost 9 bases. For the CDR3, the DNA is TGTGCCAGCGCCGGAGGGTTGGGACTAGCGGGGGCGGTTGAGCAGTTCTTC. Its protein is CASAGGLGLAGAVEQFF.

The chain combines TRBV7-2 with TRBJ1-5; 7 bases agree with TRBD1. This CDR3 is 15 amino acids long. J lost 2 bases, V lost 5 bases, and 6 bases had no gene match. Germline V gene sequence: CDR1 SGHTA, CDR2 FQGNSA. CDR3 nucleotides: TGTGCCAGCAGCGCCACCGGGACAGGCAATCAGCCCCAGCATTTT. It translates to CASSATGTGNQPQHF.

J is TRBJ2-7 and V is TRBV27, with 10 bases that match TRBD1. CDR3 size: 15 residues. V dropped 3 bases and J dropped 7; count of bases not matched to a gene: 9. Germline-derived CDR1 and CDR2 are MNHEY and SMNVEV (reference sequence). The CDR3 DNA is TGTGCCAGCAGTTTCTCGGGACAGGGGAATGGTGAGCAGTACTTC. Encoded protein: CASSFSGQGNGEQYF.

J is TRBJ1-5 and V is TRBV7-2, with 7 bases lining up with TRBD1. The germline CDR1 and CDR2 sequences are SGHTA and FQGNSA. The CDR3 has 15 amino acids. Trimming cost V 7 bases and J 3 bases; bases outside gene matches: 9. CDR3 amino acids: CASTEMGQLNQPQHF. The CDR3 nucleotides read TGTGCCAGCACGGAAATGGGACAGCTCAATCAGCCCCAGCATTTT.

The V and J genes are TRBV14 and TRBJ1-3, with 8 bases fitting TRBD1. The germline gives CDR1 SGHDN, CDR2 FVKESK. The trim removed 6 bases at V and 10 bases at J, leaving 8 bases unmatched. The CDR3 totals 13 residues. CDR3 DNA sequence: TGTGCCAGCAGTGGACAGGGTTTGGCGACCATATATTTT. This gives the protein CASSGQGLATIYF.

The chain combines TRBV19 with TRBJ1-6; 7 nucleotides align to TRBD1. This CDR3 region has 15 residues. V lost 7 bases and J lost 5; bases outside the gene matches: 8. Per germline, CDR1 LNHDA and CDR2 SQIVND (reference sequence). CDR3 protein: CASTFRDRDNSPLHF. CDR3 sequence (DNA): TGTGCCAGTACCTTCCGGGACAGAGATAATTCACCCCTCCACTTT.

The V gene is TRBV6-1, the J gene TRBJ1-2, with TRBD1 matching 7 bases. The junction had 15 bases not matched to a gene; V was cut back by 4 bases and J by 7 bases. This CDR3 region has 16 residues. Germline V gene data show CDR1 as MNHNS and CDR2 as SASEGT. The CDR3 loop reads CASSAQGVRGNSGYTF. The CDR3 nucleotides are TGTGCCAGCAGTGCGCAGGGGGTCCGTGGAAACAGTGGCTACACCTTC.

The chain employs TRBV6-5 and TRBJ2-7; D is possibly TRBD1 (5 bases). CDR1 MNHEY and CDR2 SVGAGI come from the germline V gene. The CDR3 spans 15 residues. The V end lost 2 bases, the J end lost 3 bases, and 14 bases lay between the germline ends. The DNA of the CDR3 is TGTGCCAGCAGTTACCAGGGATTCCTAAACTACGAGCAGTACTTC. Amino acids: CASSYQGFLNYEQYF.

This chain uses TRBV2 with TRBJ2-6; 9 bases fit TRBD1. The CDR3 has 17 residues. Germline V gene lookup returns CDR1 SNHLY and CDR2 FYNNEI. With 2 bases clipped from V and 4 bases from J, the junction kept 6 bases outside the gene matches. In nucleotides, the CDR3 is TGTGCCAGCAGTGAAACAGGGGGCTCCCTCGGGGCCAACGTCCTGACTTTC. Protein sequence: CASSETGGSLGANVLTF.

V usage is TRBV29-1 and J usage is TRBJ2-3; no definite D call. Germline-derived CDR1 and CDR2 are SQVTM and ANQGSEA. Between the trimmed V and J ends, which lost 0 bases and 2 bases, there was a span of 6 bases. This CDR3 is 13 amino acids long. CDR3 protein: CSVEDSNTDTQYF. In nucleotides, the CDR3 is TGCAGCGTTGAAGACTCTAACACAGATACGCAGTATTTT.

The genes are TRBV4-2 and TRBJ2-3; TRBD2 agrees at 8 bases. The germline V gene encodes CDR1 LGHNA and CDR2 YNFKEQ. V was pared by 1 base and J by 1 base, with 10 bases of the junction left unmatched. The length of the CDR3 is 18 residues. CDR3 DNA: TGTGCCAGCAGCCAAGGGGTTAGCGGGGAGGGAGGCACAGATACGCAGTATTTT. This codes for CASSQGVSGEGGTDTQYF.

The chain combines TRBV27 with TRBJ1-1, with no clear D. Germline V gene sequence: CDR1 MNHEY, CDR2 SMNVEV (reference sequence). Trimming pared 3 bases from V and 1 base from J, leaving 6 bases between. This CDR3 is built from 13 residues. As DNA, the CDR3 is TGTGCCAGCAGTTTTTTACAGAACACTGAAGCTTTCTTT. Protein sequence: CASSFLQNTEAFF.

The chain links TRBV5-1 to TRBJ2-1, with 8 bases lining up with TRBD1. This CDR3 comprises 16 residues. V gave up 0 bases and J gave up 4 bases; unmatched junction bases: 6. Germline lookup yields CDR1 SGHRS and CDR2 YFSETQ. The CDR3 region is CASSLGGTGAYNEQFF. The CDR3 DNA is TGCGCCAGCAGCTTGGGGGGGACAGGAGCTTACAATGAGCAGTTCTTC.

The V call is TRBV4-2, the J call TRBJ2-3; 9 bases are a match to TRBD1. CDR3 length: 17 residues. Germline V gives CDR1 LGHNA, CDR2 YNFKEQ. The trim removed 4 bases at V and 4 bases at J, leaving 12 bases unmatched. CDR3 loop: CASSLSLTGGRADTQYF. The CDR3 DNA reads as TGTGCCAGCAGCCTCTCCCTGACAGGGGGGAGGGCAGATACGCAGTATTTT.